The clone carrying this T cell receptor (beta chain) was observed a single time. Libraries were prepared by immunoSEQ multiplex PCR; TCRdb keeps only in-frame clonotypes and omits some of them. The repertoire holds around 160,000 clones, with around four fifths as singletons. These data belong to a study of blood T cell repertoires in COVID-19. In the study overall: The United States, Italy and Spain provided the acute and convalescent COVID-19 samples.

Sequencing was carried out using peripheral blood. This clonotype was obtained from a woman in her forties with active or convalescent COVID-19.

CDR3 amino acids: CASSPPLGGSGGSSYNEQFF. CDR3 sequence (DNA): TGTGCCAGCAGTCCGCCCCTGGGTGGTAGCGGGGGGAGCTCCTACAATGAGCAGTTCTTC. The rearrangement uses TRBV28 and TRBJ2-1; 10 bases line up with TRBD2. This CDR3 has 20 residues. V shed 5 bases, J shed 0 bases, and the junction held 16 bases outside the gene matches. Germline-derived CDR1 and CDR2 are MDHEN and SYDVKM.